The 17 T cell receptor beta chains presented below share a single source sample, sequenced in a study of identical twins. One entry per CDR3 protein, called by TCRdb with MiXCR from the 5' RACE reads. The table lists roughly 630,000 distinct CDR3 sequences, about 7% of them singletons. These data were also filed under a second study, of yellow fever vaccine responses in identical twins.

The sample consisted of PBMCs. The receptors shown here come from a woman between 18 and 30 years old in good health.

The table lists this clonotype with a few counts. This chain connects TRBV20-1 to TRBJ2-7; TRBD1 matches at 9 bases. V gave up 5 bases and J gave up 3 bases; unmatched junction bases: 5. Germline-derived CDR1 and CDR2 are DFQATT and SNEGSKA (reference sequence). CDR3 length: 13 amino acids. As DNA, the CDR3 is TGCAGTGCTCAGGGACAGGGCCGCTACGAGCAGTACGTC. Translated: CSAQGQGRYEQYV.

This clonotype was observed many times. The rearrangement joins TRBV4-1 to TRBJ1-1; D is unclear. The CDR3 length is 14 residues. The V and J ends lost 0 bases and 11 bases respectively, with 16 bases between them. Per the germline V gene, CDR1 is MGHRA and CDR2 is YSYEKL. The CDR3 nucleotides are TGCGCCAGCAGCCAAGATCTCGAGGTCTCGGTCGCTTTCTTT. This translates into CASSQDLEVSVAFF.

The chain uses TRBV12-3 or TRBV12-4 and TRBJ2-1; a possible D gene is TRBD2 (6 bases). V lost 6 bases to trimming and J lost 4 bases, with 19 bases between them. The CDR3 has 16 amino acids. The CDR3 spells CASSSDYLPFYNEQFF. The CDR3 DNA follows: TGTGCCAGCAGCTCGGACTACCTCCCCTTTTACAATGAGCAGTTCTTC.

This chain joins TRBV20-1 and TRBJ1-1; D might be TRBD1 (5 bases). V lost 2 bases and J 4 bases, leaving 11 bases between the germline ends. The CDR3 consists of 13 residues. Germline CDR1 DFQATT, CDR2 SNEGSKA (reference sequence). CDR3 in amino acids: CSARRGWGTEAFF. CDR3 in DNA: TGCAGTGCTAGACGGGGGTGGGGCACTGAAGCTTTCTTT.

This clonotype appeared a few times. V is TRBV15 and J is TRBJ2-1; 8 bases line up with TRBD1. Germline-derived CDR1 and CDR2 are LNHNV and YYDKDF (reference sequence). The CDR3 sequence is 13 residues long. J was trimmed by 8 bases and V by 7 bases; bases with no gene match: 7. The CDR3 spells CATTPDRVYEQFF. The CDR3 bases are TGTGCCACCACTCCGGACAGGGTGTATGAGCAGTTCTTC.

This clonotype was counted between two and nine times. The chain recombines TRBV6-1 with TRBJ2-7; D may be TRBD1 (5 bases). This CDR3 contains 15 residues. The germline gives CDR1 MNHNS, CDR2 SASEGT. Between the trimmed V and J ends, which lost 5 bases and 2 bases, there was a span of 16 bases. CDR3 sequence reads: CASSPTSLGAYEQYV. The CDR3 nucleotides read TGTGCCAGCAGTCCTACTTCTCTAGGGGCCTACGAGCAGTACGTC.

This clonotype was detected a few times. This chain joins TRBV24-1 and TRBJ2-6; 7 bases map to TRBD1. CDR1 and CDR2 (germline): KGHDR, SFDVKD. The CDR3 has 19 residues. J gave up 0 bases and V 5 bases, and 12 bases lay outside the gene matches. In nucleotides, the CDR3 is TGTGCCACCAGTGGCCCGGGACAGCTCAAAAACTCTGGGGCCAACGTCCTGACTTTC. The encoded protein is CATSGPGQLKNSGANVLTF.

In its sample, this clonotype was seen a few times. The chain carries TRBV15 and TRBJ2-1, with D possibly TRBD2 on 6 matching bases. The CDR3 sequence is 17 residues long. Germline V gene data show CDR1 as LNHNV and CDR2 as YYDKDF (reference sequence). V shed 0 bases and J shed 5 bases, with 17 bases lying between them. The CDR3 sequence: CATSRDILRGGDNEQFF. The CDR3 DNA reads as TGTGCCACCAGCAGAGATATTCTGAGGGGCGGGGACAATGAGCAGTTCTTC.

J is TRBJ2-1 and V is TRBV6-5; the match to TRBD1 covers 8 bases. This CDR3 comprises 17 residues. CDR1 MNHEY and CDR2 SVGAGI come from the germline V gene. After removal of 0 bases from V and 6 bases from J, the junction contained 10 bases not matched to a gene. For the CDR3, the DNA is TGTGCCAGCAGTTACTCCGCCAACCAGGGGGCAGGCAATGAGCAGTTCTTC. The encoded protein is CASSYSANQGAGNEQFF.

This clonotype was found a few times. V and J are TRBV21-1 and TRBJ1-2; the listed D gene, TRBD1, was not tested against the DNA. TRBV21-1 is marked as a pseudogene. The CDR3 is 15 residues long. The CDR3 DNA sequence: TGTGCCAGCAGCAAAGCACGGGGGGGTAAGAGTGGCTACACCTTC. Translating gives CASSKARGGKSGYTF.

The chain's CDR3 is CSVGGQGWPQYF. The DNA for the CDR3 is TGCAGCGTGGGTGGACAGGGCTGGCCCCAGTACTTC. The chain has TRBV29-1 and TRBJ2-5, with TRBD1 matching 8 bases. Germline-derived CDR1 and CDR2 are SQVTM and ANQGSEA. V lost 6 bases, J lost 9 bases, and 9 bases stayed unmatched. The CDR3 length is 12 residues.

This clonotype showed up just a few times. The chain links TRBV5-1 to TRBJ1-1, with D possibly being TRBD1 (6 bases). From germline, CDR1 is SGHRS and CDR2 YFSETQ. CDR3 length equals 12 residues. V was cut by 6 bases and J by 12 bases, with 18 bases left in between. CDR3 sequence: CASTSEGGITFF. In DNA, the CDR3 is TGCGCCAGCACTTCCGAGGGGGGAATAACTTTCTTT.

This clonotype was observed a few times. In DNA form, the CDR3 reads TGTGCCAGCAGCCGGCAGCGGGGCACCGGGGAGCTGTTTTTT. This translates into CASSRQRGTGELFF. This chain links TRBV3-1 with TRBJ2-2; 7 nucleotides align to TRBD2. Trimming at V came to 4 bases and at J to 4 bases, leaving 3 bases not matched to a gene. Germline CDR1 LGHDT, CDR2 YNNKEL (reference sequence). This CDR3 contains 14 residues.

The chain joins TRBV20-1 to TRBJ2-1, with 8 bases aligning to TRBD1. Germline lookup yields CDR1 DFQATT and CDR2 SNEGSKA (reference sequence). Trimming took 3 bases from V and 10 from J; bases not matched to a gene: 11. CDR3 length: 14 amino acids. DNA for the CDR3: TGCAGTGCTAGGGTCAGGGGGCAAGCGATGGAGCAGTTCTTC. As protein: CSARVRGQAMEQFF.

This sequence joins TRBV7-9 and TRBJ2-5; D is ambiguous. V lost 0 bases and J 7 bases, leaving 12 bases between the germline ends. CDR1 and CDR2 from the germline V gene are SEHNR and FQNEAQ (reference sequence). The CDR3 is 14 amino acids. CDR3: CASSLAADIWTQYF. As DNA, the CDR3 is TGTGCCAGCAGCTTAGCGGCAGATATCTGGACCCAGTACTTC. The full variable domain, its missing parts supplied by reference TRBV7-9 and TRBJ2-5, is DTGVSQNPRHKITKRGQNVTFRCDPISEHNRLYWYRQTLGQGPEFLTYFQNEAQLEKSRLLSDRFSAERPKGSFSTLEIQRTEQGDSAMYLCASSLAADIWTQYFGPGTRLLVL.

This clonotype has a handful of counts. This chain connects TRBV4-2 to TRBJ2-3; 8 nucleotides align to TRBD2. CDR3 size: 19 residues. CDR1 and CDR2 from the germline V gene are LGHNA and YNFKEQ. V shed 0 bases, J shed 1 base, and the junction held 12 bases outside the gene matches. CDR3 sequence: CASSQEASGYGIGTDTQYF. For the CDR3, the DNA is TGTGCCAGCAGCCAAGAAGCTAGCGGGTACGGGATTGGCACAGATACGCAGTATTTT.

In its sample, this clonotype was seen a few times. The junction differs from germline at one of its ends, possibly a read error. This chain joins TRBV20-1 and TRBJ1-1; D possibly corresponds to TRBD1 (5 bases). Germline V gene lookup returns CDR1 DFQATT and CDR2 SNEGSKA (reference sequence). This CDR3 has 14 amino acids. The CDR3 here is CSASHPRGETEAFF. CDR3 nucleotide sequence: TGCAGTGCTAGTCACCCCCGGGGGGAAACTGAAGCCTTCTTT.